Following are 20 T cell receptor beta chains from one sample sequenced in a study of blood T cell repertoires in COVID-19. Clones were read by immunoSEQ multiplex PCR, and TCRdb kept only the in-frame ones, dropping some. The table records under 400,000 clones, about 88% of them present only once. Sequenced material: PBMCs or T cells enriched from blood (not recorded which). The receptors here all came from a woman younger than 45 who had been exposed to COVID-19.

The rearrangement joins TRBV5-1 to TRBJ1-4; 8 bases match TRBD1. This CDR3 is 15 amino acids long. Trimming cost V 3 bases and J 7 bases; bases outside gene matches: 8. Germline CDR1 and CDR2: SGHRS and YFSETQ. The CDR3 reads CASSWTGWGGEKLFF. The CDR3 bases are TGCGCCAGCAGCTGGACAGGGTGGGGAGGTGAAAAACTGTTTTTT.

In DNA, the CDR3 is TGCGCCAGCAGCTCGTCTTTACAAGAGACCCAGTACTTC. It is translated as CASSSSLQETQYF. This sequence joins TRBV5-1 and TRBJ2-5, with unresolved D. CDR3 length: 13 residues. Germline-derived CDR1 and CDR2 are SGHRS and YFSETQ. Between the trimmed V and J ends, which lost 3 bases and 2 bases, there was a span of 8 bases.

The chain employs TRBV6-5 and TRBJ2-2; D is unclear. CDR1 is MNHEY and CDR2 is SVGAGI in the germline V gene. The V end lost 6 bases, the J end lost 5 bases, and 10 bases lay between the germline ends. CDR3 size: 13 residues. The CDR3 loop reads CASSGTATGELFF. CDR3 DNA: TGTGCCAGCAGCGGTACAGCAACCGGGGAGCTGTTTTTT.

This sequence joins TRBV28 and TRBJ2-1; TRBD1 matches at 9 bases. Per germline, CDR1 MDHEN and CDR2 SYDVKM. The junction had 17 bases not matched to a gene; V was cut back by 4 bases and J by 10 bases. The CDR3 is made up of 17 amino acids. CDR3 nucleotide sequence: TGTGCCAGCAGTTCTATTACAGGGGGCGTCTTCCACCCAGAGCAGTTCTTC. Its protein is CASSSITGGVFHPEQFF.

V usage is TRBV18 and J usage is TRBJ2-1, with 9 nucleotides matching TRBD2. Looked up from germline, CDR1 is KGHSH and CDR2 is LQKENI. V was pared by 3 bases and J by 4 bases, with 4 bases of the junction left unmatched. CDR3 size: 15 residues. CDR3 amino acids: CASSPISGSYNEQFF. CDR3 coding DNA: TGTGCCAGCTCACCGATTAGCGGGAGTTACAATGAGCAGTTCTTC.

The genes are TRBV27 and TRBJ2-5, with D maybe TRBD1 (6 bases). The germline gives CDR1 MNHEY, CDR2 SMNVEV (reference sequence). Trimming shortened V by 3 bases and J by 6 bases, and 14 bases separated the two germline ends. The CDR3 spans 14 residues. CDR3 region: CASSFVQGVQTQYF. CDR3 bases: TGTGCCAGCAGTTTTGTACAGGGAGTTCAGACCCAGTACTTC.

The CDR3 here is CASSLLAVMSFYSGANVLTF. The DNA of the CDR3 is TGTGCCAGCAGCTTACTAGCGGTGATGTCCTTTTACTCTGGGGCCAACGTCCTGACTTTC. This chain joins TRBV7-8 and TRBJ2-6; 7 bases are a match to TRBD2. CDR1 is SGHVS and CDR2 is FQNEAQ in the germline V gene. The ends lost 2 bases at V and 0 bases at J; junction bases unmatched: 13. CDR3 length: 20 amino acids.

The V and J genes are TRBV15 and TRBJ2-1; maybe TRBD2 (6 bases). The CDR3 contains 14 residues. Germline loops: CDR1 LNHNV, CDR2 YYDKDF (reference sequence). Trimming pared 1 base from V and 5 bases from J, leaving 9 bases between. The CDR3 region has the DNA TGTGCCACCAGCAGAGTGGCTAGCGACAATGAGCAGTTCTTC. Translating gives CATSRVASDNEQFF. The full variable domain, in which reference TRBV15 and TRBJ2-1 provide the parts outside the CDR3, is DAMVIQNPRYQVTQFGKPVTLSCSQTLNHNVMYWYQQKSSQAPKLLFHYYDKDFNNEADTPDNFQSRRPNTSFCFLDIRSPGLGDTAMYLCATSRVASDNEQFFGPGTRLTVL.

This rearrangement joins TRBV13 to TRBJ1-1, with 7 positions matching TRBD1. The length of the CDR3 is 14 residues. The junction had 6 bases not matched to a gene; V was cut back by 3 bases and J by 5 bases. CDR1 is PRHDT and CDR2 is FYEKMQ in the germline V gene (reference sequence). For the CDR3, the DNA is TGTGCCAGCAGCTTTGGCAGGGGGTGGACTGAAGCTTTCTTT. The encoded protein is CASSFGRGWTEAFF.

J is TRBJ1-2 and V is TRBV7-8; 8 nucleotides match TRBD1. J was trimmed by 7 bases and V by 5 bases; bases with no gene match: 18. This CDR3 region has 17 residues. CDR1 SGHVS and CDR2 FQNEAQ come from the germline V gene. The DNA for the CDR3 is TGTGCCAGCAGCCCAGGACAGGGAACCATTAGGCCGGTTGGCTACACCTTC. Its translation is CASSPGQGTIRPVGYTF. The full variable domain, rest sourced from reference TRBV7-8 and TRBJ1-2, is GAGVSQSPRYKVAKRGQDVALRCDPISGHVSLFWYQQALGQGPEFLTYFQNEAQLDKSGLPSDRFFAERPEGSVSTLKIQRTQQEDSAVYLCASSPGQGTIRPVGYTFGSGTRLTVV.

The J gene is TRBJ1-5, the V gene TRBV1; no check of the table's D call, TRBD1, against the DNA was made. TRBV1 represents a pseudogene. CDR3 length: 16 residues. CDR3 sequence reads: CTSSQQHQYSNQPQHF. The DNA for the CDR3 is TGCACCAGCAGCCAGCAACACCAGTATAGCAATCAGCCCCAGCATTTT.

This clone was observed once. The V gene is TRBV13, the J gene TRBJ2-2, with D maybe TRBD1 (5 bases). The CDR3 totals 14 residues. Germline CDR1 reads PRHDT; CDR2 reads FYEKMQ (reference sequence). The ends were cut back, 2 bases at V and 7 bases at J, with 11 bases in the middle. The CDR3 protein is CASSLIGVGGELFF. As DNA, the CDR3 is TGTGCCAGCAGCTTAATAGGGGTAGGCGGGGAGCTGTTTTTT.

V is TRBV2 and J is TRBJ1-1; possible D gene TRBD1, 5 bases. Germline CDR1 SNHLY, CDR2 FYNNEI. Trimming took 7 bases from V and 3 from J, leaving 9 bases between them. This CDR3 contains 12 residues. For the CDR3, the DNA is TGTGCCAGCACGGTCAGGGACACTGAAGCTTTCTTT. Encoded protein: CASTVRDTEAFF. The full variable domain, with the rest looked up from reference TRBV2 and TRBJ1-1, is EPEVTQTPSHQVTQMGQEVILRCVPISNHLYFYWYRQILGQKVEFLVSFYNNEISEKSEIFDDQFSVERPDGSNFTLKIRSTKLEDSAMYFCASTVRDTEAFFGQGTRLTVV.

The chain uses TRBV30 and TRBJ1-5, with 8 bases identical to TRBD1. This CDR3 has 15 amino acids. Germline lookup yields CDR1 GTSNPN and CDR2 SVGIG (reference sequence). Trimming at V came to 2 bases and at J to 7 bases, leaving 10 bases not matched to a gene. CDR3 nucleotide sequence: TGTGCCTGGAGTCCCTGGACAGGGTTCGACCAGCCCCAGCATTTT. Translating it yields CAWSPWTGFDQPQHF. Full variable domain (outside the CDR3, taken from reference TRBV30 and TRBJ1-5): SQTIHQWPATLVQPVGSPLSLECTVEGTSNPNLYWYRQAAGRGLQLLFYSVGIGQISSEVPQNLSASRPQDRQFILSSKKLLLSDSGFYLCAWSPWTGFDQPQHFGDGTRLSIL.

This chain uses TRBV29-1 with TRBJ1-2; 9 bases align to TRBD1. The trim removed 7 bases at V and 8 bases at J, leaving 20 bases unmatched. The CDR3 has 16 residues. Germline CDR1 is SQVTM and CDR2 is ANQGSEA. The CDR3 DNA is TGCAGCGCTATTACCGGGACAGGGCCCGTTGAAAGCGGCTACACCTTC. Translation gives CSAITGTGPVESGYTF.

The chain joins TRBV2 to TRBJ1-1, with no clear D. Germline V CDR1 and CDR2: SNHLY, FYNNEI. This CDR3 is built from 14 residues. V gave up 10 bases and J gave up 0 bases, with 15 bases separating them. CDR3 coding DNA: TGTGCCACGCACCCGACAAGCTTGAACACTGAAGCTTTCTTT. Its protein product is CATHPTSLNTEAFF.

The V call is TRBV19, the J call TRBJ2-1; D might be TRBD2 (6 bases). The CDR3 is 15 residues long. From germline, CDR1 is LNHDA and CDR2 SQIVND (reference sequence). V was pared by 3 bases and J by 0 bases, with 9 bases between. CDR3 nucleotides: TGTGCCAGTAGTATCTCGCGGGACTCCTACAATGAGCAGTTCTTC. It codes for CASSISRDSYNEQFF.

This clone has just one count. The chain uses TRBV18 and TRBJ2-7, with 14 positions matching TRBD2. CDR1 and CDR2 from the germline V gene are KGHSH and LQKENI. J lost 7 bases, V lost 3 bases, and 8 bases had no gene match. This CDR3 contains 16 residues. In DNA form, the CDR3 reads TGTGCCAGCTCACCCGGGACTAGCGGGAGATTGAGGGAGCAGTACTTC. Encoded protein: CASSPGTSGRLREQYF.

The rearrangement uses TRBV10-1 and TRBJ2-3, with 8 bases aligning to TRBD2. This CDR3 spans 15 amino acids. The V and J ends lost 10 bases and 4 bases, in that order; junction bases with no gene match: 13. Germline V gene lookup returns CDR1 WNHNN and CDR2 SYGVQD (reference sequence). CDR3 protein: CATSSAGASSDTQYF. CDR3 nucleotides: TGCGCCACTTCGTCAGCGGGAGCATCGTCAGATACGCAGTATTTT.

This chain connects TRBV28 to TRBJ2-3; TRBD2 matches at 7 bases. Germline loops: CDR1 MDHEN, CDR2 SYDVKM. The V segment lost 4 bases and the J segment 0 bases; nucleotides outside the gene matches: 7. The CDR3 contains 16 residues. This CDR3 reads CASSSPPGGSTDTQYF. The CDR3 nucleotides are TGTGCCAGCAGTTCCCCCCCCGGGGGGAGCACAGATACGCAGTATTTT.